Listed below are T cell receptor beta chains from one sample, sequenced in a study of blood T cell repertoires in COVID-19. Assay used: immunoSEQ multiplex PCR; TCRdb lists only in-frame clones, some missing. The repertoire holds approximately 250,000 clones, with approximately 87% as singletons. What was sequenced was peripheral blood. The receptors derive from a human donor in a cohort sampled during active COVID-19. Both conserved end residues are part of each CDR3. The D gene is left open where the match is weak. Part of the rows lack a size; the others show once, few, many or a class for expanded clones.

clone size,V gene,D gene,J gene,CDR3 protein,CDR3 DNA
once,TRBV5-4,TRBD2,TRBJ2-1,CASSTGLAALDEQFF,TGTGCCAGCAGCACCGGACTAGCGGCCTTGGATGAGCAGTTCTTC
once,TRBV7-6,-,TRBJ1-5,CASSLSGAGQPQHF,TGTGCCAGCAGCTTGTCAGGCGCCGGTCAGCCCCAGCATTTT
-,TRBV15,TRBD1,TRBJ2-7,CATSRGGTGRIEQYF,TGTGCCACCAGCAGAGGAGGGACAGGGAGGATCGAGCAGTACTTC
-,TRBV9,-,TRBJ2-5,CASSVGHSPQETQYF,TGTGCCAGCAGCGTAGGCCACAGCCCCCAAGAGACCCAGTACTTC
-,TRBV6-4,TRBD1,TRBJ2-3,CASSETGVSDTQYF,TGTGCCAGCAGTGAGACAGGGGTTTCAGATACGCAGTATTTT
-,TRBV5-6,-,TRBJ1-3,CASSLKQGLAPGNTIYF,TGTGCCAGCAGCCTAAAACAGGGTCTTGCACCTGGAAACACCATATATTTT
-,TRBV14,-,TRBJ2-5,CASSPLSRQETQYF,TGTGCCAGCAGTCCCCTCTCGCGCCAAGAGACCCAGTACTTC
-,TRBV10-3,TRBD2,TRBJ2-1,CAISDPGTSGGRERVF,TGTGCCATCAGTGACCCCGGGACTAGCGGGGGGCGGGAAAGGGTCTTC
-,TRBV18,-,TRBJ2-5,CASSSVPGETQYF,TGTGCCAGCTCATCAGTCCCCGGGGAGACCCAGTACTTC
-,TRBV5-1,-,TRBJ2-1,CASSAYVGTVGYNEQFF,TGCGCCAGCAGCGCCTACGTCGGCACAGTAGGTTACAATGAGCAGTTCTTC
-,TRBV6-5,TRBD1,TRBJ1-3,CASALRDSSGNTIYF,TGTGCCAGCGCTCTTAGGGACAGCTCTGGAAACACCATATATTTT
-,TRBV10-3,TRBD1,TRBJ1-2,CAVRTGGNYGYTF,TGTGCCGTCCGGACAGGGGGTAACTATGGCTACACCTTC
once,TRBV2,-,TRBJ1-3,CASSVASGPTGNTIYF,TGTGCCAGCAGTGTCGCCAGTGGGCCTACTGGAAACACCATATATTTT
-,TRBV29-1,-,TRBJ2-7,CSVGRSYEQYF,TGCAGCGTTGGACGGAGCTACGAGCAGTACTTC
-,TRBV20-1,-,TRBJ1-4,CSAKREKLFF,TGCAGTGCCAAGCGGGAAAAACTGTTTTTT
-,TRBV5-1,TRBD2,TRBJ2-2,CASSPAGGTPILNTGELFF,TGCGCCAGCAGCCCAGCGGGGGGAACCCCGATATTAAACACCGGGGAGCTGTTTTTT
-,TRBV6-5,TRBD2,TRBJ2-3,CASSWASGVRDTQYF,TGTGCCAGCAGTTGGGCTAGCGGGGTGAGAGATACGCAGTATTTT
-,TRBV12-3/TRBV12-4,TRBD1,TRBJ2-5,CASRITGVETQYF,TGTGCCAGCAGAATAACAGGGGTCGAGACCCAGTACTTC
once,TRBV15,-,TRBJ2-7,CATSRDLGGSEQYF,TGTGCCACCAGCAGAGATCTCGGGGGTTCCGAGCAGTACTTC
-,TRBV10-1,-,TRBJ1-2,CASSEPTGTLSNYGYTF,TGCGCCAGCAGTGAGCCTACAGGAACACTTTCTAACTATGGCTACACCTTC
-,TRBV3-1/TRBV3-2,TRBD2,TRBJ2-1,CASSQDKTSGGWSNEQFF,TGTGCCAGCAGCCAAGACAAGACGAGCGGGGGGTGGAGCAATGAGCAGTTCTTC
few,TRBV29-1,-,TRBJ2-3,CSVTGYSTDTQYF,TGCAGTGTCACAGGGTATAGCACAGATACGCAGTATTTT
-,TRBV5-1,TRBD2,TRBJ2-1,CASSPGLAPRGEQFF,TGCGCCAGCAGCCCGGGACTAGCGCCTCGTGGTGAGCAGTTCTTC
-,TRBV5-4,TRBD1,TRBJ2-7,CASSLPGQGSYEQYF,TGTGCCAGCAGTTTGCCCGGACAGGGCTCCTACGAGCAGTACTTC